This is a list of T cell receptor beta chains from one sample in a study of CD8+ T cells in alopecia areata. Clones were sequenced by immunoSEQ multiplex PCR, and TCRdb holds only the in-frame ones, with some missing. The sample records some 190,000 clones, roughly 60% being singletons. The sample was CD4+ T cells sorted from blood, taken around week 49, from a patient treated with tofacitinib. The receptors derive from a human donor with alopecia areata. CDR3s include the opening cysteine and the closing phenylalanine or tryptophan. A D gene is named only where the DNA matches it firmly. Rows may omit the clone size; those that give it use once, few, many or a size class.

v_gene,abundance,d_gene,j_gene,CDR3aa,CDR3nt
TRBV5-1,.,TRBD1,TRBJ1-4,CASTERQGAAEKLFF,TGCGCCAGCACCGAAAGACAGGGGGCGGCGGAAAAACTGTTTTTT
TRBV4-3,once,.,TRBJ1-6,CASSQDPPSGVNSPLHF,TGCGCCAGCAGCCAAGATCCCCCCTCGGGGGTAAATTCACCCCTCCACTTT
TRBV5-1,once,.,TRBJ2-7,CASSLVNRGGSHEQYF,TGCGCCAGCAGCTTGGTGAATCGAGGGGGATCACACGAGCAGTACTTC
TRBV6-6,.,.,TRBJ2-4,CASSSSFIQYF,.
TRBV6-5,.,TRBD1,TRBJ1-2,CASSFAGQGRGYTF,TGTGCCAGCAGTTTTGCGGGACAGGGAAGGGGCTACACCTTC
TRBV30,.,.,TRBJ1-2,CAWKEGGGYGYTF,TGTGCCTGGAAAGAGGGGGGCGGCTATGGCTACACCTTC
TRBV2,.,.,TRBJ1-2,CASREGTVSGYTF,TGTGCCAGCAGGGAGGGTACGGTTTCTGGCTACACCTTC
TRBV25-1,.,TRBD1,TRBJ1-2,CASSDLGQGLYGYTF,TGTGCCAGCAGTGATCTCGGACAGGGGCTCTATGGCTACACCTTC
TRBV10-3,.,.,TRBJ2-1,CAITPGVSSSYNEQFF,TGTGCCATCACCCCCGGCGTGTCTAGCTCCTACAATGAGCAGTTCTTC
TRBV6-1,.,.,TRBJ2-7,CASRPTGYEQYF,TGTGCCAGCAGGCCCACGGGCTACGAGCAGTACTTC
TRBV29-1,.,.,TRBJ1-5,CSVGGAEQPQHF,TGCAGCGTTGGAGGGGCTGAACAGCCCCAGCATTTT
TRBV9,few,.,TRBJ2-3,CASSVGDTDTQYF,TGTGCCAGCAGCGTAGGGGACACAGATACGCAGTATTTT
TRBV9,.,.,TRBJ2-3,CASSVRADTQYF,TGTGCCAGCAGCGTAAGGGCGGATACGCAGTATTTT
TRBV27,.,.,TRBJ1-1,CASSPGTQPSTEAFF,TGTGCCAGCAGTCCGGGAACCCAACCCTCCACTGAAGCTTTCTTT
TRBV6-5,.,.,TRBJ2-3,CASSYWEFWWDTQYF,TGTGCCAGCAGTTATTGGGAGTTCTGGTGGGATACGCAGTATTTT
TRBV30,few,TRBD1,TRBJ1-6,CAWSRPTGISSPLHF,TGTGCCTGGAGCCGCCCGACAGGGATCAGTTCACCCCTCCACTTT
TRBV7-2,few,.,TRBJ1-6,CASRPTRASNSPLHF,TGTGCCAGCAGACCGACTAGGGCCTCCAATTCACCCCTCCACTTT
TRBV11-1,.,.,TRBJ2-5,CASSLAPDSQETQYF,TGTGCCAGCAGCTTAGCCCCTGACAGCCAAGAGACCCAGTACTTC
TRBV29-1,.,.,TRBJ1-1,CSVKGQNTEAFF,TGCAGCGTTAAGGGACAGAACACTGAAGCTTTCTTT
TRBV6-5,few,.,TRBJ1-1,CATRASPRGTEAFF,TGTGCCACCCGGGCTAGTCCGAGGGGCACTGAAGCTTTCTTT
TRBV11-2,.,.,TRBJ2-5,CASSTGRTQETQYF,TGTGCCAGCAGCACAGGACGGACACAAGAGACCCAGTACTTC
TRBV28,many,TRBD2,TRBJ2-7,CASSLGLVGSVYF,TGTGCCAGCAGTTTAGGACTAGTAGGCAGCGTGTACTTC
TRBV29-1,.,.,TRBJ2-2,CSVSTTGTGELFF,TGCAGCGTTTCCACGACTGGTACCGGGGAGCTGTTTTTT
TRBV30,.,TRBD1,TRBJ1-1,CAWKGQGLLAAFF,TGTGCCTGGAAGGGACAGGGACTTCTGGCGGCTTTCTTT
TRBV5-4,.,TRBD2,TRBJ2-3,CASSPRSGGNTDTQYF,TGTGCCAGCAGCCCTCGGAGCGGGGGGAACACAGATACGCAGTATTTT
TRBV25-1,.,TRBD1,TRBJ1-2,CATKHRTGVGYTF,TGTGCCACTAAGCACAGGACAGGGGTTGGCTACACCTTC
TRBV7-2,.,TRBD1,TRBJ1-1,CASSLEAGTGGRTEAFF,TGTGCCAGCAGCTTAGAGGCCGGGACAGGGGGCCGGACTGAAGCTTTCTTT
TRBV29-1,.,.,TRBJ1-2,CSVESGSLYGYTF,TGCAGCGTTGAATCGGGTAGCCTCTATGGCTACACCTTC
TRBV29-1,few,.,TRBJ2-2,CSVLKPVGELFF,TGCAGCGTCTTAAAACCTGTCGGGGAGCTGTTTTTT
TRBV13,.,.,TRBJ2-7,CASSRTSYEQYF,TGTGCCAGCAGCAGAACATCCTACGAGCAGTACTTC
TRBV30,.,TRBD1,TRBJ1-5,CAWGQGEDQPQHF,TGTGCCTGGGGACAGGGTGAGGATCAGCCCCAGCATTTT